This T cell receptor (beta chain) appears in the sequencing data of a study of blood T cell repertoires in COVID-19. For the study at large: Nucleic acid was either cDNA or gDNA, and it came from T cells, B-cell-depleted T cells, or PBMCs.

Assay: immunoSEQ multiplex PCR; the TCRdb copy retains only in-frame clones and omits some. The sample contains some 120,000 clones, 75% to 90% of which appear only once. Germline V gives CDR1 SGHAT, CDR2 FQNNGV. V lost 7 bases to trimming and J lost 2 bases; unmatched junction nucleotides: 5. The CDR3 has 15 residues. The V call is TRBV11-2, the J call TRBJ2-2; 9 bases fit TRBD1. The specimen was peripheral blood. This sequence was found in a man between 65 and 79 years old with acute or convalescent COVID-19. The CDR3: CASTGTGRNTGELFF. CDR3 bases: TGTGCCAGCACCGGGACAGGGCGTAACACCGGGGAGCTGTTTTTT.